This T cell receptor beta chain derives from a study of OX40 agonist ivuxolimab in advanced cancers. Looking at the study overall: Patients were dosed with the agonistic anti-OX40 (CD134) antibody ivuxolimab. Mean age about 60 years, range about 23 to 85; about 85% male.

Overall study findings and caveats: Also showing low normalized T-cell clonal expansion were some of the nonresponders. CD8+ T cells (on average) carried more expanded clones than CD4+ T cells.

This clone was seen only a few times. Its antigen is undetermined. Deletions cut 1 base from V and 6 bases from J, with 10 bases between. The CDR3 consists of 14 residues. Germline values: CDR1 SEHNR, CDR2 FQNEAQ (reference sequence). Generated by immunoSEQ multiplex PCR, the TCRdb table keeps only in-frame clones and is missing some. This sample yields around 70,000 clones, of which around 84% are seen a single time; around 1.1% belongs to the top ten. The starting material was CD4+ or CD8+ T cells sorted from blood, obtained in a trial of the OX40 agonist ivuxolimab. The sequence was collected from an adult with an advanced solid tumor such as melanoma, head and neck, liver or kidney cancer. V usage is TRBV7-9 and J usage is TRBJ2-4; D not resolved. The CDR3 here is CASSLGSSSNIQYF. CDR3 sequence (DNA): TGTGCCAGCAGCTTAGGTAGCTCCTCAAACATTCAGTACTTC.